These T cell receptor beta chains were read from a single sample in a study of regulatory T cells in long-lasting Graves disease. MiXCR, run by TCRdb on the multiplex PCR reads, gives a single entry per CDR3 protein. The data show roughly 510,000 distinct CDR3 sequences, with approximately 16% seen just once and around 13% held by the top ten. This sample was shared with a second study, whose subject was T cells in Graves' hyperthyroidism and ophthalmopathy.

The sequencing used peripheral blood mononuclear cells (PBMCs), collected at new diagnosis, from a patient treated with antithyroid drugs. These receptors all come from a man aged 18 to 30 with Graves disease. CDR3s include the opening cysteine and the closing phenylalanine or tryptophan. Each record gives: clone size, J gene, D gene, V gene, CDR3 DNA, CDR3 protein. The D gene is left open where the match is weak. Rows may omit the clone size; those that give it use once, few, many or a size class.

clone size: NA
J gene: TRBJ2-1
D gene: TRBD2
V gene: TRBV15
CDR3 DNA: TGTGCCACCAGCAGAGACCCGGGACTAGTCTCCAATGAGCAGTTCTTC
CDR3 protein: CATSRDPGLVSNEQFF

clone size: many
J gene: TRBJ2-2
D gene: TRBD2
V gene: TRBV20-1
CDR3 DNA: TGCAGTGCTAGAGGGGAACTAGCGGGGGTCGGGGAGCTGTTTTTT
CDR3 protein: CSARGELAGVGELFF

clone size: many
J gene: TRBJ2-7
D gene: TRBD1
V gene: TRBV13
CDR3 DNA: TGTGCCAGCAGCGGGGACAGGGTTTACGAGCAGTACTTC
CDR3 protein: CASSGDRVYEQYF

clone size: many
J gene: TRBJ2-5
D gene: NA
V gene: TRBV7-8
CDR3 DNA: TGTGCCAGCAGCCCCGGTGTGGGGGGCTTATCAGAGACCCAGTACTTC
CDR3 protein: CASSPGVGGLSETQYF

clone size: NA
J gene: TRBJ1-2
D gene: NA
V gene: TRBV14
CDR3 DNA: TGTGCCAGCAGCGCGGCCGGGGGAACGCTGCGCTACACCTTC
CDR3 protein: CASSAAGGTLRYTF

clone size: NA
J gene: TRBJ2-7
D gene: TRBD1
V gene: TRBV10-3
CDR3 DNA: TGTGCCATCAGTCTAGGGACAGGGAGGAACGAGCAGTACTTC
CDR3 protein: CAISLGTGRNEQYF

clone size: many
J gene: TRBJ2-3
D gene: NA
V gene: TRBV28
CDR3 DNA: TGTGCCAGCAGCTTAGACAGAAGCACAGATACGCAGTATTTT
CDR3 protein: CASSLDRSTDTQYF

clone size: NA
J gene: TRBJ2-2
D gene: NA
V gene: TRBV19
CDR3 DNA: TGTGCCAGTAGTATAGCACAGGGGGGGATCGGGGAGCTGTTTTTT
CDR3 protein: CASSIAQGGIGELFF

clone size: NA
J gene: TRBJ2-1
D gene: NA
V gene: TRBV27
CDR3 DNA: TGTGCCAGCAGTTTACATGGCGGGTTCTCTTACAATGAGCAGTTCTTC
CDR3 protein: CASSLHGGFSYNEQFF

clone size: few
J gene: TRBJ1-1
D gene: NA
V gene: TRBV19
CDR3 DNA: TGTGCCAGTAGTACGTCGGGGATAGGGCCGTCGGCTGAAGCTTTCTTT
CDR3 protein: CASSTSGIGPSAEAFF

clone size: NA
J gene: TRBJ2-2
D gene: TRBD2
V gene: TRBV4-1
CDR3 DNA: TGCGCCAGCAGCCGGGGAAGGATTAGCGGGGGCACCGGGGAGCTGTTTTTT
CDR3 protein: CASSRGRISGGTGELFF

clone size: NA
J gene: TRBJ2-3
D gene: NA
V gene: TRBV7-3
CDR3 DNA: TGTGCCAGCTGCTCGATTGGGGGGCCGCCCCACACAGATACGCAGTATTTT
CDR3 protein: CASCSIGGPPHTDTQYF

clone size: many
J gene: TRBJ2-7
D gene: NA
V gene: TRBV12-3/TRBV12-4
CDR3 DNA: TGTGCCAGCAGTTTAAGCGGAAACGGACACTACGAGCAGTACTTC
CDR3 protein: CASSLSGNGHYEQYF

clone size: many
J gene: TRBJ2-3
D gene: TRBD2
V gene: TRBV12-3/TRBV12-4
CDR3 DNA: TGTGCCAGCAGTCCTCTAGCGGCTAGCACAGATACGCAGTATTTT
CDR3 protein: CASSPLAASTDTQYF

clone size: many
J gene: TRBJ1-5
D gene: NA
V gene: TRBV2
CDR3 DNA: TGTGCCAGCAGTGATAGGGCACGCAATCAGCCCCAGCATTTT
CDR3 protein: CASSDRARNQPQHF

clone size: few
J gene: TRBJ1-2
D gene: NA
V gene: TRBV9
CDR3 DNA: TGTGCCAGCAGCGGCCCTGAGGATGGCTACACCTTC
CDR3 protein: CASSGPEDGYTF

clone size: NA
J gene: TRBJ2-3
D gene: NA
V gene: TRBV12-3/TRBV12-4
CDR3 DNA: TGTGCCAGCAGTTTATTAGCGGTAGATACGCAGTGTTTT
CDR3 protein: CASSLLAVDTQCF

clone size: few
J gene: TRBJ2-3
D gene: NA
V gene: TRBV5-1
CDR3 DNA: TGCGCCAGCAGCTCCGTCCCTAGCACAGATACGCAGTATTTT
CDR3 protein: CASSSVPSTDTQYF

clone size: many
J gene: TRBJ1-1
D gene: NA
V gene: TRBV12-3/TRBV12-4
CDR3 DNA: TGTGCCAGCAGTTTATTCTCGAACACTGAAGCTTTCTTT
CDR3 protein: CASSLFSNTEAFF

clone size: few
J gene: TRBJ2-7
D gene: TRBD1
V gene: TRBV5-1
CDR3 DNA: TGCGCCAGCAGCTTGGAGTCAGGGGGCTTCTACGAGCAGTACTTC
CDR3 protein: CASSLESGGFYEQYF

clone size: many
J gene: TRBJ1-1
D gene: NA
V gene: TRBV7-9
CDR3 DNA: TGTGCCAGCAGACCGGAGGTGAACACTGAAGCTTTCTTT
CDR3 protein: CASRPEVNTEAFF

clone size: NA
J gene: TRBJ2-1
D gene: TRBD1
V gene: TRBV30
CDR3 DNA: TGTGCCTGGAGTGTACGCTTAACAGGGGGCAATGAGCAGTTCTTC
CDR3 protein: CAWSVRLTGGNEQFF

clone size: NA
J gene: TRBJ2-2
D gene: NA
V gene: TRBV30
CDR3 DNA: TGTGCCCGGAGTGTAGGCCCCTACGGGGAGCTGTTTTTT
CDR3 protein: CARSVGPYGELFF

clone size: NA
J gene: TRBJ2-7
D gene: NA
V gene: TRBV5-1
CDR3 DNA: TGCGCCAGTGGGAGGCGGGACAGTCTTTCCTACGAGCAGTACTTC
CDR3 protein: CASGRRDSLSYEQYF

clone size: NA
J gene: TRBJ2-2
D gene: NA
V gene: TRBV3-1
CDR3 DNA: TGTGCCAGCAGCCAACGGATAAACACCGGGGAGCTGTTTTTT
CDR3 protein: CASSQRINTGELFF

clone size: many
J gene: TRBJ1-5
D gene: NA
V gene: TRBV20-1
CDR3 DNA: TGCAGTGCTAGGGGGCGGGCTAATCAGCCCCAGCATTTT
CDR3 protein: CSARGRANQPQHF

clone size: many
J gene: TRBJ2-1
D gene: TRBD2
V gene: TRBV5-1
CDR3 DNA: TGCGCCAGCAGCCGGGACTACGACTCCTACAATGAGCAGTTCTTC
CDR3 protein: CASSRDYDSYNEQFF

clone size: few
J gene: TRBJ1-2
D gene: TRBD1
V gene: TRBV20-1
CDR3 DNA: TGCAGTGCTAGTGGCGGGACAGGGTTCTATGGCTACACCTTC
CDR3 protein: CSASGGTGFYGYTF

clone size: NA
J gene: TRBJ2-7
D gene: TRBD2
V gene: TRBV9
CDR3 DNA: TGTGCCAGCAGCCCAAGACTAGCGGGAGAAAACGAGCAGTACTTC
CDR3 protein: CASSPRLAGENEQYF

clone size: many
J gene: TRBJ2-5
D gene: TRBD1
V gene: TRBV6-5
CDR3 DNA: TGTGCCAGCAGTTACAGGACAGGGAGAGAGACCCAGTACTTC
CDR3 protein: CASSYRTGRETQYF

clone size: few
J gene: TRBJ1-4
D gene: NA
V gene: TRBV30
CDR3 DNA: TGTGCCTGGAGAATCGGGACCGCCTTAGGAAAACTGTTTTTT
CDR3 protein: CAWRIGTALGKLFF

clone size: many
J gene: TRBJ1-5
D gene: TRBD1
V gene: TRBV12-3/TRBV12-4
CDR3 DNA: TGTGCCAGCAGTCGAGGGGACAGGGACGGCAATCAGCCCCAGCATTTT
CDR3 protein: CASSRGDRDGNQPQHF

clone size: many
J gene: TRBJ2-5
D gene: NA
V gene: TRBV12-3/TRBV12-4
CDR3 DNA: TGTGCCAGCAGCTCCTTATGGGCAGCACAAGAGACCCAGTACTTC
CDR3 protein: CASSSLWAAQETQYF

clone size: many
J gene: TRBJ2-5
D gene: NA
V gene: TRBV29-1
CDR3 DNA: TGCAGCGTCGAGACGAGGGGCTCACCCCAAGAGACCCAGTACTTC
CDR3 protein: CSVETRGSPQETQYF

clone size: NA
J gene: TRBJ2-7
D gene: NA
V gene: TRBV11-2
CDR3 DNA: TGTGCCAGCAACTTAGTAGGGGGGCACAACGAGCAGTACTTC
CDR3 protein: CASNLVGGHNEQYF

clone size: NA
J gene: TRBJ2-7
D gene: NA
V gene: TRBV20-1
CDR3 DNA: TGCAGTGCCATAGCTTCGGGACTCTCCTACGAGCAGTACTTC
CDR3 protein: CSAIASGLSYEQYF

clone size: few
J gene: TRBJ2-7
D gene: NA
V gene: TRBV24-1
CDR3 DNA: TGTGCCACCAGTGATCCGCACCATCCCCCCGAGCAGTACTTC
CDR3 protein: CATSDPHHPPEQYF

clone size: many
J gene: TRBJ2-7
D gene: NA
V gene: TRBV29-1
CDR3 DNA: TGCAGCGTGGACAGCTACGAGCAGTACTTC
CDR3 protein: CSVDSYEQYF

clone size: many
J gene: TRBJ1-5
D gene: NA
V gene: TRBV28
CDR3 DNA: TGTGCCAGCACCAACAACCTGGATGGGGATCAGCCCCAGCATTTT
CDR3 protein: CASTNNLDGDQPQHF

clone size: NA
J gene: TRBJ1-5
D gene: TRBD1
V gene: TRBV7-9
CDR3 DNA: TGTGCCAGCAGCCTACAGGGGTCGGAGCCCCAGCATTTT
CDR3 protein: CASSLQGSEPQHF

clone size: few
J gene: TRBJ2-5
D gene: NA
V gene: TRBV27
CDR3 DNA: TGTGCCAGCAGTTTCCACAGCCAAGAGACCCAGTACTTC
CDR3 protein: CASSFHSQETQYF

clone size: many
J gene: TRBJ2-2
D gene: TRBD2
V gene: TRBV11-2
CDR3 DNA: TGTGCCAGCAGCTTATGGCGGGGGATGGCGAACACCGGGGAGCTGTTTTTT
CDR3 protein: CASSLWRGMANTGELFF

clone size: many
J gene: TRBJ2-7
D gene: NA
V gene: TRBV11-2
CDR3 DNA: TGTGCCAGCAGCTTAGTTCTTGGGAGTCTCCACGAGCAGTACTTC
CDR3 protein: CASSLVLGSLHEQYF

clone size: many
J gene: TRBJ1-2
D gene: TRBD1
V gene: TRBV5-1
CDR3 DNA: TGCGCCAGCAGCTTGGCCCTTACCGGGACAGGGGGTCGCGGTGGCTACACCTTC
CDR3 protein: CASSLALTGTGGRGGYTF

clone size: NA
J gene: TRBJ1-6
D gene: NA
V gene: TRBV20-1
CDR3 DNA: TGCAGTGCTAGAGATCAGGAAGGGCCCCTCCACTTT
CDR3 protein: CSARDQEGPLHF

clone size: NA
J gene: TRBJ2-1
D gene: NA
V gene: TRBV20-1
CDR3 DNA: TGCAGTGCTAGGGGCTGGGATGAGCAGTTCTTC
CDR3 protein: CSARGWDEQFF

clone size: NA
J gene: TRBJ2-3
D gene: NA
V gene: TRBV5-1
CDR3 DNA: TGCGCCAGCATGTCATCAGCGGAGCTCACAGATACGCAGTATTTT
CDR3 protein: CASMSSAELTDTQYF

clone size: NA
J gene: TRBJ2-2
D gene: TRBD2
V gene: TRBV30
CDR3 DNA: TGTGCCTGGAGTGTAAGCGGGAGCTACACCGGGGAGCTGTTTTTT
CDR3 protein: CAWSVSGSYTGELFF

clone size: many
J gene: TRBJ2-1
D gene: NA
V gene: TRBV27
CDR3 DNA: TGTGCCAGCAGCCAAACGACTAGCTCCTACAATGAGCAGTTCTTC
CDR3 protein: CASSQTTSSYNEQFF

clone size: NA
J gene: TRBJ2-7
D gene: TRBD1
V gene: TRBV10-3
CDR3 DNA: TGTGCCATCAGTGGACAGGGGAGAGTATCGGACGAGCAGTACTTC
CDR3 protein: CAISGQGRVSDEQYF

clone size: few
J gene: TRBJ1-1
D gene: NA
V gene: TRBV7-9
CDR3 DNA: TGTGCCAGCAGCTTTCCGAGACTCATGAACACTGAAGCTTTCTTT
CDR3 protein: CASSFPRLMNTEAFF

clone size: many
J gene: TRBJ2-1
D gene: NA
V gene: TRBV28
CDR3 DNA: TGTGCCAGCAGGGGGAATGAGCAGTTCTTC
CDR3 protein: CASRGNEQFF

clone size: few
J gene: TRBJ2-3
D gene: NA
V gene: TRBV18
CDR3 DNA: TGTGCCAGCCCGGGGGTCGCGGCAGATACGCAGTATTTT
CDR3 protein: CASPGVAADTQYF

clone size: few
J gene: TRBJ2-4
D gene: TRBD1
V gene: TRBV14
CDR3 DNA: TGTGCCAGCAGCCAAGAGGCAGGGGGCCCTAGCCAAAACATTCAGTACTTC
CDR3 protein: CASSQEAGGPSQNIQYF

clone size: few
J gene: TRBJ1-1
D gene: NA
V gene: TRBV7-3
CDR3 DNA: TGTGCCAGCAGCTCTTCCCAGACTGACAGGTACACTGAAGCTTTCTTT
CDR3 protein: CASSSSQTDRYTEAFF

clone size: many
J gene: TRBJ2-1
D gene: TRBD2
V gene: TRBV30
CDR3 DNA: TGTGCCTGGAGTCCCGAACTAGCGATCAATGAGCAGTTCTTC
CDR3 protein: CAWSPELAINEQFF

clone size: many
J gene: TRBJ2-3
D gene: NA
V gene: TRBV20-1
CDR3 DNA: TGCAGTGCTAGAGAGCAGGGCCTGCTCACAGATACGCAGTATTTT
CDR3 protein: CSAREQGLLTDTQYF

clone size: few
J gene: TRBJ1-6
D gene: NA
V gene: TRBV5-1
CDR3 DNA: TGCGCCAGCAGCTTGGCAGGGAGCTCCTATAATTCACCCCTCCACTTT
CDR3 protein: CASSLAGSSYNSPLHF

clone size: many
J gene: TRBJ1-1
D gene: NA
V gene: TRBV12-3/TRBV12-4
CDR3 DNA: TGTGCCAGCAGCCCCGACCCTGAGAACACTGAAGCTTTCTTT
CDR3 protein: CASSPDPENTEAFF